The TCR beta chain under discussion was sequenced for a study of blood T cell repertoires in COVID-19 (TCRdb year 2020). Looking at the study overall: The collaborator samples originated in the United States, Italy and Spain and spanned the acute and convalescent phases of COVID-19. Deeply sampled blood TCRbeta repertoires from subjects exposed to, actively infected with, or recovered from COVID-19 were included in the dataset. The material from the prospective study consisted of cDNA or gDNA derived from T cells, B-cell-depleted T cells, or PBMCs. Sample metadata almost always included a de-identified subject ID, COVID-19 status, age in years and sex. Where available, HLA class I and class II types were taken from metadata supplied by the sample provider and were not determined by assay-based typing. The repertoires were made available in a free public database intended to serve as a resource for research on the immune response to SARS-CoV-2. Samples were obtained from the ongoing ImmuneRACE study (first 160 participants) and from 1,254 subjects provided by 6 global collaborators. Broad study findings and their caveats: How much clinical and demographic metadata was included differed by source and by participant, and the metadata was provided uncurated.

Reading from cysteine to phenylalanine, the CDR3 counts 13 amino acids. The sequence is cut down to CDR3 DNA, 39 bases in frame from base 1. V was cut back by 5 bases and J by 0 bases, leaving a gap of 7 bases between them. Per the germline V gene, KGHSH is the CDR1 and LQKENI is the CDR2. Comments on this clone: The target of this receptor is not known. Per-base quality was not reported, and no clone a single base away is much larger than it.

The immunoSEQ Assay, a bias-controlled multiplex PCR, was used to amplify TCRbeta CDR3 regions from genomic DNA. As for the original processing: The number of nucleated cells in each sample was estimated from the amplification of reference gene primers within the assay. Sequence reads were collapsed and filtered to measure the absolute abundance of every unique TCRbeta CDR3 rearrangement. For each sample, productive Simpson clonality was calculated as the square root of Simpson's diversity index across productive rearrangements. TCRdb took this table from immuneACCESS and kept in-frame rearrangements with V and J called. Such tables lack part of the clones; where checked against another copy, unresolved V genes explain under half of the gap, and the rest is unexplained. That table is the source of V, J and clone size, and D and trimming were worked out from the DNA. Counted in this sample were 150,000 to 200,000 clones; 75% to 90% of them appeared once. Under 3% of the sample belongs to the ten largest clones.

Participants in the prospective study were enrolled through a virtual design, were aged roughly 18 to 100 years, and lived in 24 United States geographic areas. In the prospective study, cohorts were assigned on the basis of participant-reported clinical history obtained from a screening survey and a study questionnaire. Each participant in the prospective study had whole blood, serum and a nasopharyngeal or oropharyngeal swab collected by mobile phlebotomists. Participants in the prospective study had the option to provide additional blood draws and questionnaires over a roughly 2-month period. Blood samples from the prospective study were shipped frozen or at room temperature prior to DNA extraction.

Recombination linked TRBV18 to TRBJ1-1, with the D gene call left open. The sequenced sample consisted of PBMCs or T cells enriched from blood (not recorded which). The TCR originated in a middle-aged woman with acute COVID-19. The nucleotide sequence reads TGTGCCAGCTCAGGGGAGATGAACACTGAAGCTTTCTTT. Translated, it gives CASSGEMNTEAFF.